These T cell receptor beta chains were read from a single sample in a study of somatic mutations in cytotoxic T cells in rheumatoid arthritis. The repertoire was sequenced with immunoSEQ multiplex PCR; TCRdb's copy has only in-frame clones and lacks some. Here the sample spans 12,000 or so clones, 80% being singletons. The sample taken for sequencing was CD8+ T cells sorted from blood. Receptors originate from a middle-aged man in good health. Both conserved end residues are part of each CDR3. The order of the fields is V gene, J gene, D gene, CDR3 length, clone size, CDR3 DNA, CDR3 protein. The D gene is left open where the match is weak. Some rows mark clone size as missing; the rest say once, few, many or name a class of expanded clone.

V: TRBV4-2; J: TRBJ2-7; D: TRBD2; length: 16; size: -; DNA: TGTGCCAGCAGCCAAATTGGTCGGACTAGCTCCTACGAGCAGTACTTC; CDR3: CASSQIGRTSSYEQYF
V: TRBV5-5; J: TRBJ1-2; D: TRBD1; length: 18; size: -; DNA: TGTGCCAGCAGCCGAGACCCGGGACAGGGGATCGTCGACTATGGCTACACCTTC; CDR3: CASSRDPGQGIVDYGYTF
V: TRBV7-9; J: TRBJ1-4; D: TRBD1; length: 16; size: -; DNA: TGTGCCAGCAGCCCCTTTTCGGGACAGGGTAATGAAAAACTGTTTTTT; CDR3: CASSPFSGQGNEKLFF
V: TRBV6-1; J: TRBJ1-1; D: -; length: 13; size: -; DNA: TGTGCCAGCAGTCTTGCGGGCTCCACTGAAGCTTTCTTT; CDR3: CASSLAGSTEAFF
V: TRBV7-6; J: TRBJ1-4; D: -; length: 14; size: -; DNA: TGTGCCAGCAGCATTACACCAAGGGATGAAAAACTGTTTTTT; CDR3: CASSITPRDEKLFF
V: TRBV27; J: TRBJ2-1; D: -; length: 11; size: -; DNA: TGTGCCAGCAGTTTTGGGCAGGAGCAGTTCTTC; CDR3: CASSFGQEQFF
V: TRBV4-1; J: TRBJ1-1; D: -; length: 17; size: -; DNA: TGCGCCAGCAGCCAAAGGAGTACAGGACAGTTGAACACTGAAGCTTTCTTT; CDR3: CASSQRSTGQLNTEAFF
V: TRBV7-6; J: TRBJ1-6; D: -; length: 15; size: -; DNA: TGTGCCAGCAGCTTAACTGTAGGGGGTAATTCACCCCTCCACTTT; CDR3: CASSLTVGGNSPLHF
V: TRBV7-3; J: TRBJ1-2; D: -; length: 16; size: -; DNA: TGTGCCAGCAGCTTAACTCCCAACCCAGACCGCTATGGCTACACCTTC; CDR3: CASSLTPNPDRYGYTF
V: TRBV7-8; J: TRBJ2-1; D: TRBD2; length: 19; size: -; DNA: TGTGCCAGCAGCTTGCGGGACGTAGTACCTAGCGGGAGGTACAATGAGCAGTTCTTC; CDR3: CASSLRDVVPSGRYNEQFF
V: TRBV7-2; J: TRBJ1-2; D: -; length: 14; size: -; DNA: TGTGCCAGCAGCATCTCGACAGATACCTATGGCTACACCTTC; CDR3: CASSISTDTYGYTF
V: TRBV4-2; J: TRBJ1-2; D: TRBD1; length: 18; size: -; DNA: TGTGCCAGCAGCCAAACTTTACAGGGGAGTCCTATTAACTATGGCTACACCTTC; CDR3: CASSQTLQGSPINYGYTF
V: TRBV30; J: TRBJ2-1; D: TRBD1; length: 11; size: -; DNA: TGTGCCTGGAGTGGACAGGGGGTTCATTTCTTC; CDR3: CAWSGQGVHFF
V: TRBV6-6; J: TRBJ1-4; D: -; length: 16; size: once; DNA: TGTGCCAGCAGTCCTGTAAGAGGGCCTAGGGGGGAAAAACTGTTTTTT; CDR3: CASSPVRGPRGEKLFF
V: TRBV4-1; J: TRBJ1-1; D: -; length: 17; size: -; DNA: TGCGCCAGCAGCCAAGGATGGGGGGGAGGAGGGGGCACTGAAGCTTTCTTT; CDR3: CASSQGWGGGGGTEAFF
V: TRBV4-3; J: TRBJ1-5; D: -; length: 15; size: once; DNA: TGCGCCAGCAGCCAAGATCTAGGGTCCGGTCAGCCCCAGCATTTT; CDR3: CASSQDLGSGQPQHF
V: TRBV6-5; J: TRBJ1-1; D: -; length: 11; size: -; DNA: TGTGCCAGCAGTTATTCTGGTGAAGCTTTCTTT; CDR3: CASSYSGEAFF
V: TRBV5-6; J: TRBJ1-2; D: TRBD1; length: 12; size: few; DNA: TGTGCCAGCAGGGGACAGGGGTTCCACTACACCTTC; CDR3: CASRGQGFHYTF
V: TRBV2; J: TRBJ2-4; D: -; length: 17; size: -; DNA: TGTGCCGCAGCCCCTTTCGGCGAGCGGGTAGCCAAAAACATTCAGTACTTC; CDR3: CAAAPFGERVAKNIQYF
V: TRBV30; J: TRBJ2-3; D: -; length: 16; size: -; DNA: TGTGCCTGGAATTCGGGTCTCTCGATTCGCACAGATACGCAGTATTTT; CDR3: CAWNSGLSIRTDTQYF
V: TRBV30; J: TRBJ2-7; D: -; length: 13; size: few; DNA: TGTGCCTGGAGTGACCGAGGGTTTGACGAGCAGTACTTC; CDR3: CAWSDRGFDEQYF
V: TRBV13; J: TRBJ2-5; D: TRBD2; length: 14; size: -; DNA: TGTGCCAGCAGCTTTCGGGAGGTACAAGAGACCCAGTACTTC; CDR3: CASSFREVQETQYF
V: TRBV4-1; J: TRBJ2-2; D: -; length: 13; size: -; DNA: TGCGCCAGCACCCTCACGAACACCGGGGAGCTGTTTTTT; CDR3: CASTLTNTGELFF
V: TRBV6-5; J: TRBJ2-1; D: -; length: 15; size: -; DNA: TGTGCCAGCAGTTACCAGGAGGGGGCTGTAGATGAGCAGTTCTTC; CDR3: CASSYQEGAVDEQFF
V: TRBV7-6; J: TRBJ2-3; D: -; length: 13; size: -; DNA: TGTGCCAGCAGCTTAGAGCCAGCCGATACGCAGTATTTT; CDR3: CASSLEPADTQYF
V: TRBV13; J: TRBJ2-7; D: TRBD2; length: 15; size: -; DNA: TGTGCCAGCAGCTTAGGCGGGACTAGCTTCTACGAGCAGTACTTC; CDR3: CASSLGGTSFYEQYF
V: TRBV4-1; J: TRBJ1-2; D: -; length: 14; size: medium-sized; DNA: TGCGCCAGCAGCCGACAGCGGGACGCGAGGGGCTACACCTTC; CDR3: CASSRQRDARGYTF
V: TRBV4-1; J: TRBJ2-7; D: TRBD2; length: 16; size: -; DNA: TGCGCCAGCAGCCAAGATGGCACTAGCGGGAGGGTAGAGCAGTACTTC; CDR3: CASSQDGTSGRVEQYF
V: TRBV15; J: TRBJ2-7; D: TRBD2; length: 16; size: -; DNA: TGTGCCACCAGCAGAGATCGGAGACTAGCGGACTACGAGCAGTACTTC; CDR3: CATSRDRRLADYEQYF
V: TRBV7-9; J: TRBJ2-5; D: -; length: 16; size: -; DNA: TGTGCCAGCAGCTTAGTTGGTAGCGGAGTCCAAGAGACCCAGTACTTC; CDR3: CASSLVGSGVQETQYF
V: TRBV11-3; J: TRBJ2-7; D: -; length: 15; size: -; DNA: TGTGCCAGCAGCCCTTTCGGGACGCACTTGGGCGAGCAGTACTTC; CDR3: CASSPFGTHLGEQYF
V: TRBV27; J: TRBJ2-7; D: TRBD1; length: 14; size: -; DNA: TGTGCCAGCAGTCCGGGACAGGGACCCTACGAGCAGTACTTC; CDR3: CASSPGQGPYEQYF
V: TRBV6-5; J: TRBJ1-1; D: -; length: 15; size: -; DNA: TGTGCCAGCAGTTACTTCGCCAGGGACGACACTGAAGCTTTCTTT; CDR3: CASSYFARDDTEAFF